The 29 T cell receptor beta chains listed next were all sequenced from one sample in a study of T cells in tuberculosis. Some clones are missing from TCRdb's copy, which holds only in-frame ones; the method was immunoSEQ multiplex PCR. The data show about 25,000 clones, approximately 92% seen once. The source material was PBMCs. These receptors all come from a donor aged 5-35 years with latent tuberculosis or without tuberculosis infection. Some clones in this sample may be carry-over from other donors' samples.

With regard to this clone: Germline and junction disagree at one end, which may indicate a read error. CDR3 sequence reads: CASGPDGVGQGF. The DNA for the CDR3 is TGTGCTAGTGGTCCAGACGGGGTGGGACAGGGTTTC. The chain is built from TRBV12-5 and TRBJ2-7, with 9 nucleotides matching TRBD1. The CDR3 sequence is 12 residues long. From germline, CDR1 is LGHNT and CDR2 FRNRAP.

The chain is built from TRBV19 and TRBJ1-1; 7 bases align to TRBD1. J gave up 6 bases and V 4 bases, and 5 bases lay outside the gene matches. Germline V gives CDR1 LNHDA, CDR2 SQIVND (reference sequence). The CDR3 length is 13 residues. CDR3 nucleotides: TGTGCCAGTAGTAATACAGGGGTAGCTGAAGCTTTCTTT. Its protein product is CASSNTGVAEAFF. The full variable domain, completed using reference TRBV19 and TRBJ1-1, is DGGITQSPKYLFRKEGQNVTLSCEQNLNHDAMYWYRQDPGQGLRLIYYSQIVNDFQKGDIAEGYSVSREKKESFPLTVTSAQKNPTAFYLCASSNTGVAEAFFGQGTRLTVV.

J is TRBJ2-2 and V is TRBV4-2; TRBD1 agrees at 10 bases. CDR3 length: 17 residues. Germline V gene data show CDR1 as LGHNA and CDR2 as YNFKEQ. V trimming: 0 bases; J trimming: 5 bases; junction bases outside the gene matches: 6. In DNA form, the CDR3 reads TGTGCCAGCAGCCAAGAGAGCCGGGACAGGGGTACCGGGGAGCTGTTTTTT. Translation: CASSQESRDRGTGELFF.

This chain joins TRBV7-2 and TRBJ2-1, with 13 bases matching TRBD2. Germline loops: CDR1 SGHTA, CDR2 FQGNSA. The CDR3 sequence is 17 residues long. V was clipped by 6 bases and J by 6 bases; unmatched bases: 11. CDR3 protein: CASRGLAGTRRVNEQFF. The CDR3 DNA reads as TGTGCCAGCAGGGGACTAGCGGGAACTAGGAGGGTCAATGAGCAGTTCTTC.

The chain carries TRBV23-1 and TRBJ1-1; D is undetermined. TRBV23-1 belongs to the ORF category, with a function that is uncertain. V dropped 1 base and J dropped 7 bases, with 10 bases sitting between them. This CDR3 contains 13 residues. This chain's CDR3 is CASSQWAPSEAFF. In DNA form, the CDR3 reads TGCGCCAGCAGTCAATGGGCCCCAAGTGAAGCTTTCTTT.

This clone was observed once. The chain employs TRBV2 and TRBJ2-7; 7 bases map to TRBD1. Trimming cost V 5 bases and J 3 bases; bases outside gene matches: 7. CDR1 and CDR2 (germline): SNHLY, FYNNEI. The CDR3 length is 14 residues. CDR3 region: CASSIGDSYYEQYF. The CDR3 DNA follows: TGTGCCAGCAGTATCGGGGACAGCTACTACGAGCAGTACTTC.

The J gene is TRBJ1-1, the V gene TRBV7-6; D might be TRBD1 (5 bases). CDR1 and CDR2 from the germline V gene are SGHVS and FNYEAQ. This CDR3 is built from 15 residues. Trimming cost V 1 base and J 1 base, with 10 bases left between them. The CDR3 region is CASSLGLGGNTEAFF. The CDR3 nucleotides read TGTGCCAGCAGCTTAGGCCTGGGGGGGAACACTGAAGCTTTCTTT. The whole variable domain, remainder taken from reference TRBV7-6 and TRBJ1-1, is GAGVSQSPRYKVTKRGQDVALRCDPISGHVSLYWYRQALGQGPEFLTYFNYEAQQDKSGLPNDRFSAERPEGSISTLTIQRTEQRDSAMYRCASSLGLGGNTEAFFGQGTRLTVV.

The V and J genes are TRBV27 and TRBJ1-4, with 9 bases aligning to TRBD1. Germline values: CDR1 MNHEY, CDR2 SMNVEV (reference sequence). The ends lost 8 bases at V and 5 bases at J; junction bases unmatched: 15. There are 17 residues in the CDR3. In nucleotides, the CDR3 is TGTGCCAGCGGAAATACAGGGGGCCACTTGGGCAATGAAAAACTGTTTTTT. Protein: CASGNTGGHLGNEKLFF.

The J gene is TRBJ2-1, the V gene TRBV5-6, with 8 bases lining up with TRBD1. Germline V gene sequence: CDR1 SGHDT, CDR2 YYEEEE. The CDR3 spans 16 residues. The ends lost 0 bases at V and 4 bases at J; junction bases unmatched: 6. The DNA for the CDR3 is TGTGCCAGCAGCTTGGCGGCAGGGGGCGCTTACAATGAGCAGTTCTTC. This sequence encodes CASSLAAGGAYNEQFF.

The chain carries TRBV6-6 and TRBJ2-1; the D is unclear. Looked up from germline, CDR1 is MNHNY and CDR2 is SVGAGI (reference sequence). The V end was cut by 7 bases, the J end by 8 bases, with 6 bases between. The CDR3 loop spans 10 amino acids. The chain's CDR3 is CASNSDEQFF. CDR3 DNA: TGTGCCAGCAATTCGGATGAGCAGTTCTTC.

This rearrangement joins TRBV30 to TRBJ1-2, with D possibly being TRBD1 (5 bases). Germline V gene data show CDR1 as GTSNPN and CDR2 as SVGIG (reference sequence). The CDR3 totals 14 residues. V was pared by 0 bases and J by 7 bases, with 15 bases between. Here the CDR3 DNA reads TGTGCCTGGAGTGTTCTTCGGGGGGTAGGTGGCTACACCTTC. It encodes CAWSVLRGVGGYTF.

The chain uses TRBV9 and TRBJ1-4; D remains ambiguous. This CDR3 comprises 14 residues. V lost 6 bases to trimming and J lost 0 bases, with 9 bases between them. Germline V gene lookup returns CDR1 SGDLS and CDR2 YYNGEE. CDR3 nucleotide sequence: TGTGCCAGCACCGAAACTGCAACTAATGAAAAACTGTTTTTT. Protein sequence: CASTETATNEKLFF.

In the case of this clone: In the same sample, other DNA sequences code for this CDR3. The rearrangement uses TRBV30 and TRBJ1-2; D is perhaps TRBD1 (5 bases). CDR1 GTSNPN and CDR2 SVGIG come from the germline V gene (reference sequence). Trimming cost V 3 bases and J 5 bases, with 16 bases left between them. The CDR3 covers 14 residues. CDR3 loop: CAWSETGDPYGYTF. The CDR3 nucleotides read TGTGCCTGGAGCGAAACAGGAGATCCGTATGGCTACACCTTC.

This chain uses TRBV11-2 with TRBJ2-3; TRBD2 might be the D (6 bases). The CDR3 is made up of 13 amino acids. V dropped 5 bases and J dropped 6 bases, with 12 bases sitting between them. Germline V gives CDR1 SGHAT, CDR2 FQNNGV. The CDR3 region has the DNA TGTGCCAGCAGCCTCGGCGGGGCGGATACGCAGTATTTT. Translating it yields CASSLGGADTQYF.

The chain links TRBV25-1 to TRBJ2-7; 10 nucleotides match TRBD1. This CDR3 is built from 14 residues. Germline-derived CDR1 and CDR2 are MGHDK and SYGVNS. The junction had 8 bases not matched to a gene; V was cut back by 7 bases and J by 5 bases. The chain's CDR3 is CASTLRDRGNEQYF. CDR3 coding DNA: TGTGCCAGCACTCTTCGGGACAGGGGAAACGAGCAGTACTTC.

This chain joins TRBV4-1 and TRBJ1-2; 7 positions agree with TRBD1. Germline V gene data show CDR1 as MGHRA and CDR2 as YSYEKL. The CDR3 loop spans 14 amino acids. V dropped 7 bases and J dropped 8; count of bases not matched to a gene: 13. CDR3 coding DNA: TGCGCCAGCACCCTCGAACAGGGGATCGGAGGCTACACCTTC. Translation gives CASTLEQGIGGYTF.

V is TRBV27 and J is TRBJ1-2; D remains ambiguous. Germline V lookup: CDR1 MNHEY, CDR2 SMNVEV (reference sequence). V was cut by 8 bases and J by 4 bases, with 14 bases left in between. The CDR3 extends over 13 amino acids. The CDR3 nucleotides read TGTGCCAGCTCGACCAGACGGAGCTATGGCTACACCTTC. Its translation is CASSTRRSYGYTF.

The CDR3 loop is CASSAGGVYGYTF. DNA for the CDR3: TGTGCCAGCAGTGCCGGGGGAGTCTATGGCTACACCTTC. The chain employs TRBV6-4 and TRBJ1-2; tentative D call: TRBD1 (5 bases). Germline CDR1 reads MRHNA; CDR2 reads SNTAGT. The ends were cut back, 4 bases at V and 4 bases at J, with 10 bases in the middle. The CDR3 contains 13 residues.

This sequence joins TRBV19 and TRBJ2-7; 9 bases line up with TRBD1. V was clipped by 6 bases and J by 3 bases; unmatched bases: 9. The CDR3 is 15 amino acids. CDR1 LNHDA and CDR2 SQIVND come from the germline V gene (reference sequence). CDR3 nucleotide sequence: TGTGCCAGTAGCGCCTGGGGACAGGGACTCTACGAGCAGTACTTC. Its translation: CASSAWGQGLYEQYF.

The chain couples TRBV30 to TRBJ2-6, with 9 bases identical to TRBD1. V lost 7 bases and J lost 2; bases outside the gene matches: 3. The CDR3 totals 14 residues. Germline CDR1 GTSNPN, CDR2 SVGIG (reference sequence). The CDR3 DNA sequence: TGTGCCTTACAGGGGGCGGCTGGGGCCAACGTCCTGACTTTC. This encodes CALQGAAGANVLTF.

The J gene is TRBJ2-7, the V gene TRBV4-1, with TRBD2 matching 7 bases. Germline V lookup: CDR1 MGHRA, CDR2 YSYEKL. The trim removed 2 bases at V and 4 bases at J, leaving 8 bases unmatched. CDR3 length equals 15 residues. The chain's CDR3 is CASSQPPREGYEQYF. The CDR3 DNA reads as TGCGCCAGCAGCCAACCCCCCAGGGAGGGGTACGAGCAGTACTTC.

This clone was counted once. The chain uses TRBV4-1 and TRBJ1-5; 8 positions agree with TRBD1. The junction had 10 bases not matched to a gene; V was cut back by 0 bases and J by 3 bases. Germline V CDR1 and CDR2: MGHRA, YSYEKL. There are 18 residues in the CDR3. The CDR3 nucleotides read TGCGCCAGCAGCCAAGATCGATGGGGACAGGTAAACAATCAGCCCCAGCATTTT. Amino acids: CASSQDRWGQVNNQPQHF.

This clone has just a few counts. V gene TRBV7-3 combines with J gene TRBJ2-7, with D possibly TRBD2 on 5 matching bases. Germline CDR1 reads SGHTA; CDR2 reads FQGTGA. Deletions cut 5 bases from V and 2 bases from J, with 19 bases between. The CDR3 is 16 amino acids. Here the CDR3 DNA reads TGTGCCAGCAGCACCCTCGGAGCGGACGTGACCTACGAGCAGTACTTC. It codes for CASSTLGADVTYEQYF.

In its sample, this clone was seen once. The rearrangement joins TRBV10-3 to TRBJ1-2; D call uncertain. The CDR3 has 14 amino acids. In germline, CDR1 is ENHRY, CDR2 SYGVKD. V was shortened by 0 bases and J by 2 bases, with 7 bases between the two germline ends. CDR3: CAISESYPNYGYTF. The CDR3 DNA reads TGTGCCATCAGTGAGTCCTACCCAAACTATGGCTACACCTTC.

The rearrangement joins TRBV7-2 to TRBJ2-2; 9 bases map to TRBD2. The J segment lost 15 bases and the V segment lost 6 bases, leaving 11 bases of the junction unmatched. The germline V gene has CDR1 SGHTA and CDR2 FQGNSA. This CDR3 is 13 amino acids long. The CDR3 is CASRPTASGRMFF. DNA for the CDR3: TGTGCCAGCAGACCCACCGCCAGCGGGAGGATGTTTTTT.

The chain links TRBV30 to TRBJ1-4; D unclear. This CDR3 region has 15 residues. V was clipped by 3 bases and J by 0 bases, with 11 bases between them. The germline V gene encodes CDR1 GTSNPN and CDR2 SVGIG (reference sequence). CDR3 protein: CAWRTFGSTNEKLFF. The CDR3, as DNA: TGTGCCTGGAGGACATTCGGTTCAACTAATGAAAAACTGTTTTTT.

The table lists this clone with a count of one. This rearrangement joins TRBV7-6 to TRBJ1-3, with D perhaps TRBD1 (6 bases). This CDR3 has 17 amino acids. Per the germline V gene, CDR1 is SGHVS and CDR2 is FNYEAQ. Between the trimmed V and J ends, which lost 0 bases and 3 bases, there was a span of 15 bases. The DNA of the CDR3 is TGTGCCAGCAGCTTAGCGCTGGGGGCATTATTTGGAAACACCATATATTTT. This codes for CASSLALGALFGNTIYF.

This clone turned up a few times. V gene TRBV28 combines with J gene TRBJ1-1; no clear D. CDR3 length: 12 residues. CDR1 is MDHEN and CDR2 is SYDVKM in the germline V gene. The V gene lost 5 bases and the J gene lost 5 bases, with 9 bases spanning the gap. Here the CDR3 DNA reads TGTGCCAGCAGTCGCGGCGGAACTGAAGCTTTCTTT. This encodes CASSRGGTEAFF. Supplemented by reference TRBV28 and TRBJ1-1, the full variable domain reads DVKVTQSSRYLVKRTGEKVFLECVQDMDHENMFWYRQDPGLGLRLIYFSYDVKMKEKGDIPEGYSVSREKKERFSLILESASTNQTSMYLCASSRGGTEAFFGQGTRLTVV.

This rearrangement joins TRBV30 to TRBJ1-4; 7 bases align to TRBD1. This CDR3 contains 16 residues. CDR1 is GTSNPN and CDR2 is SVGIG in the germline V gene (reference sequence). Unmatched junction bases numbered 12, after V lost 0 bases and J lost 8 bases. The CDR3: CAWSVGGGGFGEKLFF. CDR3 coding DNA: TGTGCCTGGAGTGTTGGAGGGGGCGGCTTTGGGGAAAAACTGTTTTTT. The full variable domain, completed using reference TRBV30 and TRBJ1-4, is SQTIHQWPATLVQPVGSPLSLECTVEGTSNPNLYWYRQAAGRGLQLLFYSVGIGQISSEVPQNLSASRPQDRQFILSSKKLLLSDSGFYLCAWSVGGGGFGEKLFFGSGTQLSVL.